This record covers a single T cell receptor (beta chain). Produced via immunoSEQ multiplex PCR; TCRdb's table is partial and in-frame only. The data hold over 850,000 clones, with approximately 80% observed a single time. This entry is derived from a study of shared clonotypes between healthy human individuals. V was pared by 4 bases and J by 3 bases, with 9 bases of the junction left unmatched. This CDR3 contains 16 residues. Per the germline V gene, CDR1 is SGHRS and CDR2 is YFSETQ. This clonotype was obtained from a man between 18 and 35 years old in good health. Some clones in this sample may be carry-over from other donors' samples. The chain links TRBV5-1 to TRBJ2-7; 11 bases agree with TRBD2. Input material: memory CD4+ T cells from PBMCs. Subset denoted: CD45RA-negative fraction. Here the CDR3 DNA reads TGCGCCAGCAGCATCGCCACTAGCGGGAGCCTCTACGAGCAGTACTTC. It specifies CASSIATSGSLYEQYF.